This T cell receptor beta chain came from a study of Ad26.COV2.S vaccination and SARS-CoV-2 variants. As to treatment: around 19 received Ad26.COV2.S at low or high dose, single or two shots; roughly 5 received placebo; per-sample allocation not given. All samples were drawn on day 63, counting from the first vaccine or placebo injection. Sequenced by immunoSEQ multiplex PCR; TCRdb stores in-frame clones only, minus some. This sample yields more than 300,000 clones, of which less than 90% are seen a single time; 6.4% belongs to the top ten. Per germline, CDR1 LNHDA and CDR2 SQIVND (reference sequence). Trimming stripped 7 bases from V and 7 bases from J, with 14 bases between. The CDR3 has 13 residues.

This chain uses TRBV19 with TRBJ1-5, with D unresolved. This sequence was found in a person aged 18 to 59 who received the Ad26.COV2.S COVID-19 vaccine or a placebo. Sequenced here: peripheral blood, sampled in a trial of Ad26.COV2.S vaccine versus placebo. CDR3 nucleotide sequence: TGTGCCAGTACGGCTACCAATAAACAGCCCCAGCATTTT. Translation gives CASTATNKQPQHF.